This is a list of T cell receptor beta chains from one sample in a study of CD4 T cells in relation to SARS-CoV-2 and coronaviruses. The method was immunoSEQ multiplex PCR; TCRdb's version includes in-frame clones alone and lacks a portion of them. The repertoire consists of tens of thousands of clones, with 68% occurring once and the leading ten covering roughly 19%. The antigens of these receptors remain unknown. The sample consisted of CD4+ T cells from PBMCs, cultured in vitro. These receptors were taken from a human donor in good health. CDR3s leave out the opening cysteine and the closing phenylalanine or tryptophan.

J,V,CDR3
TRBJ2-1,TRBV27,ASSKREGRDEQF
TRBJ2-7,TRBV5-1,ASSLAGPSYEQY
TRBJ2-1,TRBV5-5,ASDRSQSGDNEQF
TRBJ2-3,TRBV2,ASKSLAGGADTQY
TRBJ1-1,TRBV4-2,ASSPLVARGAEAF
TRBJ2-7,TRBV7-9,ASSLEAGGPGGSYEQY
TRBJ1-1,TRBV4-2,ASSQDISFGGYLNTEAF
TRBJ2-3,TRBV19,ASSLGTSGATDTQY
TRBJ1-2,TRBV19,ASSIETVGSYGYT
TRBJ1-4,TRBV14,ASSMNSEKLF
TRBJ1-5,TRBV7-2,ASSLGQGQPQH
TRBJ2-2,TRBV7-2,ASSWGGGRTGELF
TRBJ2-2,TRBV25-1,ASSTGTNTGELF
TRBJ2-3,TRBV25-1,ASSEWGAGGTDTQY
TRBJ1-1,TRBV6-5,ASSDSSPPEAF
TRBJ2-1,TRBV7-2,ASSLDGGGTNEQF
TRBJ2-7,TRBV18,ASSPKSRGRSSSGRLYAYEQY
TRBJ2-6,TRBV7-8,ASSHDRTDSGANVLT
TRBJ2-7,TRBV10-1,ASSESWGYEQY
TRBJ1-5,TRBV5-1,ASTPRGGNQPQH
TRBJ2-7,TRBV4-2,ASSQGLAGAWSEQY
TRBJ1-5,TRBV5-5,ASSQTGLHQPQH
TRBJ2-7,TRBV7-9,ASSFVSGYEQY
TRBJ2-3,TRBV24-1,ATSGPDPDTQY
TRBJ2-5,TRBV7-7,ASSLGLAGVQETQY
TRBJ2-7,TRBV4-3,ASSQDLRTGGANEQY
TRBJ2-7,TRBV7-9,ASSFREASYEQY
TRBJ1-6,TRBV12-3/TRBV12-4,ASTVGPQTPLH
TRBJ2-7,TRBV7-9,ASSFVADSTYEQY
TRBJ2-1,TRBV14,ASSLGLAGQYFSYNEQF
TRBJ2-5,TRBV10-3,ALSRGAGETQY
TRBJ1-1,TRBV9,ASSVRLDTEAF
TRBJ1-2,TRBV4-3,ASSPNPRQSYGYT
TRBJ2-7,TRBV5-1,ASSLALGDLEQY
TRBJ2-1,TRBV7-2,ASSLAGSYWSSYNEQF
TRBJ2-7,TRBV5-1,ASTIVPLEQY
TRBJ2-2,TRBV4-3,ASSPPASNTGELF
TRBJ1-2,TRBV5-4,ASSRTGPYGYT
TRBJ1-2,TRBV6-5,ASNQSPRKDGYT
TRBJ1-4,TRBV7-2,ASSMIPGQGEKLF
TRBJ2-1,TRBV12-3/TRBV12-4,ASSRDRGEQF
TRBJ1-4,TRBV30,AWSTIKEKLF
TRBJ2-7,TRBV7-2,ASSLDLPGGTYEQY
TRBJ2-5,TRBV19,ASSRIHGVRETQY
TRBJ2-5,TRBV4-3,ASSQGGQGLETQY
TRBJ2-7,TRBV5-5,ASSSGSPSYEQY
TRBJ2-6,TRBV7-2,ASSLRRGRGANVLT
TRBJ2-7,TRBV5-1,ASSPRTGGPYEQY
TRBJ2-1,TRBV19,ASSTGALTSARGKF
TRBJ1-2,TRBV7-8,ASSRGTGNYGYT